This TCR beta chain is drawn from a study of T cells in Graves' hyperthyroidism and ophthalmopathy. Across the study: Peripheral blood samples were taken at initial diagnosis, prior to any treatment. General study findings and limits: Most clonotypes expanded in thyroid above 0.001 were likewise present in blood.

Germline CDR1 reads SEHNR; CDR2 reads FQNEAQ (reference sequence). With 4 bases clipped from V and 1 base from J, the junction kept 7 bases outside the gene matches. The CDR3 sequence is 15 residues long. This clonotype was found many times. Its target is unknown. Patients were excluded because of uncontrolled infection, other autoimmune disease, pregnancy or lactation. The study based diagnoses on clinical symptoms, serum thyroxine and TRAb, thyroid ultrasound and orbital computed tomography. RNA transcripts provided the source from which TCR beta CDR3 regions were amplified. HTBI primers were the set used in a first-round RT-PCR of the TCR CDR3. TCRdb fed the multiplex PCR reads into MiXCR, producing one record per CDR3 protein. Here the sample spans hundreds of thousands of distinct CDR3 sequences, less than 25% being singletons.

The chain employs TRBV7-9 and TRBJ2-7; 7 positions match TRBD1. The sample taken for sequencing was blood. This sequence was found in a man aged 30 to 45 with Graves' ophthalmopathy. For the CDR3, the DNA is TGTGCCAGCAGCTGGGATAACAGGGGTTCCTACGAGCAGTACTTC. It yields the protein CASSWDNRGSYEQYF.